This T cell receptor beta chain was identified during a study of blood T cells in healthy people across ages. Germline V gene data show CDR1 as SNHLY and CDR2 as FYNNEI. This CDR3 spans 15 amino acids. The V and J ends lost 7 bases and 8 bases, in that order; junction bases with no gene match: 11. This clonotype was counted between two and nine times. Its antigen is still unknown. Findings and limits, study-wide: Aged donors had fewer naive CD4+ cells and lower diversity than long-lived donors.

Then a second PCR, running about 7 to 11 cycles, was carried out with a sample-barcoded 5' primer and a J-beta primer mix. The authors tagged each cDNA molecule using a template-switch adaptor with 12 random nucleotides. TCRdb re-derived calls from the 5' RACE reads in MiXCR, one entry per CDR3 protein. The repertoire holds fewer than 1.5 million distinct CDR3 sequences, with around 42% as singletons. Per-sample yields of isolated PBMCs were at least 6 million. The TCR comes from a young woman in good health. The sample consisted of blood. The chain joins TRBV2 to TRBJ1-4; 9 bases agree with TRBD1. CDR3 amino acids: CASTPKGQGREKLFF. In DNA form, the CDR3 reads TGTGCCAGCACACCAAAGGGACAGGGTAGGGAAAAACTGTTTTTT.